This is a list of T cell receptor beta chains from one sample in a study of read filtering for tumor transcriptome and immune sequencing. TCRdb re-derived calls from the reads in MiXCR, one entry per CDR3 protein. The data show 50,000 to 65,000 distinct CDR3 sequences, approximately 13% seen once. The specimen was a population of CD138-negative cells sorted from bone marrow. These receptors were collected from a donor at least 40 years old with multiple myeloma. The CDR3 runs from the conserved cysteine through the conserved F or W. Fields, in order: J gene, D gene, clone size, V gene, CDR3 DNA, CDR3 protein. The D gene is left open where the match is weak. Clone size appears in some rows only: once, few, many, or a class for an expanded clone.

j_gene: TRBJ1-5
d_gene: TRBD1
abundance: .
v_gene: TRBV11-2
CDR3nt: TGTGCCAGCAGCCCGAGGGGGCTCGGGACAGGGCATCAGCCCCAGCATTTT
CDR3aa: CASSPRGLGTGHQPQHF

j_gene: TRBJ2-1
d_gene: .
abundance: many
v_gene: TRBV6-4
CDR3nt: TGTGCCAGCAGTGACCCGTCGGGGGGCCGCCATGAGCAGTTCTTC
CDR3aa: CASSDPSGGRHEQFF

j_gene: TRBJ1-5
d_gene: .
abundance: many
v_gene: TRBV20-1
CDR3nt: TGCAGTGCTAGGAGGGGTCCTGGCAATCAGCCCCAGCATTTT
CDR3aa: CSARRGPGNQPQHF

j_gene: TRBJ2-1
d_gene: TRBD1
abundance: medium-sized
v_gene: TRBV7-2
CDR3nt: TGTGCCAGCAGCCCTCGGACAGGGAGATCCTACAATGAGCAGTTCTTC
CDR3aa: CASSPRTGRSYNEQFF

j_gene: TRBJ2-1
d_gene: .
abundance: many
v_gene: TRBV3-1
CDR3nt: TGTGCCAGCAGGGGCCGGGCCTTGTACAATGAGCAGTTCTTC
CDR3aa: CASRGRALYNEQFF

j_gene: TRBJ1-1
d_gene: .
abundance: many
v_gene: TRBV4-2
CDR3nt: TGTGCCAGCAGCCAAGTCCCTAAGAGAATGAACACTGAAGCTTTCTTT
CDR3aa: CASSQVPKRMNTEAFF

j_gene: TRBJ2-6
d_gene: TRBD1
abundance: many
v_gene: TRBV2
CDR3nt: TGTGCCAGCAGAGGACAGGGGACCTCTGGGGCCAACGTCCTGACTTTC
CDR3aa: CASRGQGTSGANVLTF

j_gene: TRBJ2-1
d_gene: .
abundance: many
v_gene: TRBV3-1
CDR3nt: TGTGCCAGCAGCCAAGAACGAACCTACAATGAGCAGTTCTTC
CDR3aa: CASSQERTYNEQFF

j_gene: TRBJ2-7
d_gene: .
abundance: many
v_gene: TRBV12-3/TRBV12-4
CDR3nt: TGTGCCAGCACCCACCGGAGGATACACCATCCCCGGCAGTACTTC
CDR3aa: CASTHRRIHHPRQYF

j_gene: TRBJ2-5
d_gene: TRBD1
abundance: many
v_gene: TRBV4-2
CDR3nt: TGTGCCAGCAGCCCTATAGACAGGGGGCATAGGGAGACCCAGTACTTC
CDR3aa: CASSPIDRGHRETQYF

j_gene: TRBJ1-1
d_gene: .
abundance: many
v_gene: TRBV29-1
CDR3nt: TGCAGCGTCACCGGGACATCGAACACTGAAGCTTTCTTT
CDR3aa: CSVTGTSNTEAFF

j_gene: TRBJ1-2
d_gene: .
abundance: .
v_gene: TRBV3-1
CDR3nt: TGTGCCAGCAGCCCTCAGGGGATTTCCACCAACTATGGCTACACCTTC
CDR3aa: CASSPQGISTNYGYTF

j_gene: TRBJ2-3
d_gene: TRBD1
abundance: many
v_gene: TRBV7-9
CDR3nt: TGTGCCAGCAGCTTCAACAGGGGGACAACAGATACGCAGTATTTT
CDR3aa: CASSFNRGTTDTQYF

j_gene: TRBJ1-5
d_gene: TRBD1
abundance: few
v_gene: TRBV9
CDR3nt: TGTGCCAGCAGCGTAGGGGGGGGTAGCAGGGGGGACAGTTGGCCCCAGCATTTT
CDR3aa: CASSVGGGSRGDSWPQHF

j_gene: TRBJ2-3
d_gene: .
abundance: many
v_gene: TRBV12-5
CDR3nt: TGTGCTAGTGGTTTGTCTGCATTGACAGATACGCAGTATTTT
CDR3aa: CASGLSALTDTQYF

j_gene: TRBJ2-1
d_gene: .
abundance: many
v_gene: TRBV20-1
CDR3nt: TGCAGTGCGGGGACTGCCGCCAGCTCCTACAATGAGCAGTTCTTC
CDR3aa: CSAGTAASSYNEQFF

j_gene: TRBJ2-3
d_gene: .
abundance: many
v_gene: TRBV2
CDR3nt: TGTGCCAGCAGTTACCAGAGCACAGATACGCAGTATTTT
CDR3aa: CASSYQSTDTQYF

j_gene: TRBJ2-1
d_gene: TRBD1
abundance: many
v_gene: TRBV29-1
CDR3nt: TGCAGCGTTGTAATAGGACAGGGATACAATGAGCAGTTCTTC
CDR3aa: CSVVIGQGYNEQFF

j_gene: TRBJ1-1
d_gene: TRBD1
abundance: many
v_gene: TRBV20-1
CDR3nt: TGCAGTGCTAGATGGGGGACAGGGTATACGAACACTGAAGCTTTCTTT
CDR3aa: CSARWGTGYTNTEAFF

j_gene: TRBJ2-5
d_gene: .
abundance: many
v_gene: TRBV5-1
CDR3nt: TGCGCCAGCAGCTTGGGGGGGACCGCGAGGGAGACCCAGTACTTC
CDR3aa: CASSLGGTARETQYF

j_gene: TRBJ1-1
d_gene: .
abundance: many
v_gene: TRBV18
CDR3nt: TGTGCCAGCTCACTAGGGACCATTGAAGCTTTCTTT
CDR3aa: CASSLGTIEAFF

j_gene: TRBJ1-1
d_gene: .
abundance: many
v_gene: TRBV19
CDR3nt: TGTGCCAGTGGGCCTGGGTCTTACACTGAAGCTTTCTTT
CDR3aa: CASGPGSYTEAFF

j_gene: TRBJ2-2
d_gene: TRBD1
abundance: many
v_gene: TRBV20-1
CDR3nt: TGCAGTGCTAGAGAGGGACAGGGATCTGTGACCGGGGAGCTGTTTTTT
CDR3aa: CSAREGQGSVTGELFF

j_gene: TRBJ1-1
d_gene: .
abundance: many
v_gene: TRBV20-1
CDR3nt: TGCAGTGCACCGGACAGTAGGAACACTGAAGCTTTCTTT
CDR3aa: CSAPDSRNTEAFF

j_gene: TRBJ2-5
d_gene: .
abundance: many
v_gene: TRBV20-1
CDR3nt: TGCAGTGCCCCGGGACGGACCCATGAGACCCAGTACTTC
CDR3aa: CSAPGRTHETQYF

j_gene: TRBJ2-1
d_gene: .
abundance: .
v_gene: TRBV5-1
CDR3nt: TGCGCCAGCAGCGGGGGACGGAAAGGCTCCTACAATGAGCAGTTCTTC
CDR3aa: CASSGGRKGSYNEQFF

j_gene: TRBJ1-1
d_gene: .
abundance: few
v_gene: TRBV7-9
CDR3nt: TGTGCCAGCAGCTTGAGCGACACTGAAGCTTTCTTT
CDR3aa: CASSLSDTEAFF

j_gene: TRBJ2-2
d_gene: .
abundance: .
v_gene: TRBV2
CDR3nt: TGTGCCAGCAGCAAACAGTTACCTTCGAACGCCGGGGAGCTGTTTTTT
CDR3aa: CASSKQLPSNAGELFF

j_gene: TRBJ2-1
d_gene: TRBD1
abundance: many
v_gene: TRBV5-1
CDR3nt: TGCGCCAGCAGCTTTTTCGGACAGGCGAACAATGAGCAGTTCTTC
CDR3aa: CASSFFGQANNEQFF

j_gene: TRBJ1-1
d_gene: .
abundance: many
v_gene: TRBV20-1
CDR3nt: TGCAGTGCAAACATGAACACTGAAGCTTTCTTT
CDR3aa: CSANMNTEAFF

j_gene: TRBJ2-5
d_gene: .
abundance: many
v_gene: TRBV9
CDR3nt: TGTGCCAGCAGCGTAGAGGGTCTAGCCCCAGAGACCCAGTACTTC
CDR3aa: CASSVEGLAPETQYF

j_gene: TRBJ2-5
d_gene: .
abundance: few
v_gene: TRBV6-1
CDR3nt: TGTGCCAGCAGTGAAGAGGGGGGAGCGGGGTCGGAGACCCAGTACTTC
CDR3aa: CASSEEGGAGSETQYF

j_gene: TRBJ2-6
d_gene: .
abundance: many
v_gene: TRBV15
CDR3nt: TGTGCCACCGACATCGCCGGGGCCAACGTCCTGACTTTC
CDR3aa: CATDIAGANVLTF

j_gene: TRBJ2-1
d_gene: TRBD2
abundance: few
v_gene: TRBV5-1
CDR3nt: TGCGCCAGCAGCATCATAGCGGGGGGGACCTACAATGAGCAGTTCTTC
CDR3aa: CASSIIAGGTYNEQFF

j_gene: TRBJ1-1
d_gene: .
abundance: many
v_gene: TRBV6-5
CDR3nt: TGTGCCAGCAGTACACCGCCACGGAACAGGGCAAACACTGAAGCTTTCTTT
CDR3aa: CASSTPPRNRANTEAFF

j_gene: TRBJ2-7
d_gene: TRBD1
abundance: few
v_gene: TRBV18
CDR3nt: TGTGCCAGCTCACAGGACAGGGTGCCCTACGAGCAGTACTTC
CDR3aa: CASSQDRVPYEQYF

j_gene: TRBJ1-1
d_gene: TRBD1
abundance: .
v_gene: TRBV6-5
CDR3nt: TGTGCCAGCAGTCACCAGGGGGTGACTGAAGCTTTCTTT
CDR3aa: CASSHQGVTEAFF

j_gene: TRBJ1-2
d_gene: .
abundance: .
v_gene: TRBV2
CDR3nt: TGTGCCAGCAGTGAGGCGTCAGGGATACCTAACTATGGCTACACCTTC
CDR3aa: CASSEASGIPNYGYTF

j_gene: TRBJ2-1
d_gene: TRBD1
abundance: many
v_gene: TRBV6-5
CDR3nt: TGTGCCAGCAGTTCACAGGGGGCGGTTTTGTTCTTC
CDR3aa: CASSSQGAVLFF

j_gene: TRBJ2-5
d_gene: .
abundance: many
v_gene: TRBV28
CDR3nt: TGTGCCAGCAGTTTACATCCCAGGGTAGGGGGGGAAGAGACCCAGTACTTC
CDR3aa: CASSLHPRVGGEETQYF

j_gene: TRBJ1-1
d_gene: .
abundance: .
v_gene: TRBV3-1
CDR3nt: TGTGCCAGCAGCCAGAAGGGTGTGGTCACTGAAGCTTTCTTT
CDR3aa: CASSQKGVVTEAFF

j_gene: TRBJ2-7
d_gene: TRBD1
abundance: many
v_gene: TRBV20-1
CDR3nt: TGCAGCGCAAGCCAGGGGGCGGGTTACGAGCAGTACTTC
CDR3aa: CSASQGAGYEQYF

j_gene: TRBJ2-7
d_gene: .
abundance: many
v_gene: TRBV3-1
CDR3nt: TGTGCCAGCAGCCAAGACATAAGGCGCGAGCAGTACTTC
CDR3aa: CASSQDIRREQYF

j_gene: TRBJ2-1
d_gene: TRBD2
abundance: many
v_gene: TRBV20-1
CDR3nt: TGCAGTGCTAGGTGGGCGGGGGGGTCCTACAATGAGCAGTTCTTC
CDR3aa: CSARWAGGSYNEQFF

j_gene: TRBJ1-5
d_gene: .
abundance: .
v_gene: TRBV4-1
CDR3nt: TGCGCCAGCAGCTCGGCCGCGTATAGCAATCAGCCCCAGCATTTT
CDR3aa: CASSSAAYSNQPQHF

j_gene: TRBJ1-4
d_gene: .
abundance: few
v_gene: TRBV6-6
CDR3nt: TGTGCCAGCAGGGGTATAAATGAGAAACTGTTTTTT
CDR3aa: CASRGINEKLFF

j_gene: TRBJ2-7
d_gene: .
abundance: many
v_gene: TRBV11-2
CDR3nt: TGTGCCAGCAGCCACCCCGCGGGGCCATATTACGAGCAGTACTTC
CDR3aa: CASSHPAGPYYEQYF

j_gene: TRBJ2-1
d_gene: TRBD2
abundance: many
v_gene: TRBV2
CDR3nt: TGTGCCAGCAGTCTGCGACTAGCCCGATACAATGAGCAGTTCTTC
CDR3aa: CASSLRLARYNEQFF

j_gene: TRBJ2-1
d_gene: TRBD2
abundance: many
v_gene: TRBV11-2
CDR3nt: TGTGCCAGCAGCCGATCCTATACTAGCGGGGGGGCCAAAAGGGACAATGAGCAGTTCTTC
CDR3aa: CASSRSYTSGGAKRDNEQFF

j_gene: TRBJ2-1
d_gene: .
abundance: many
v_gene: TRBV20-1
CDR3nt: TGCAGTGCTAGAGATCAGGTCGTCACCGTCAATGAGCAGTTCTTC
CDR3aa: CSARDQVVTVNEQFF

j_gene: TRBJ1-6
d_gene: .
abundance: many
v_gene: TRBV28
CDR3nt: TGTGCCAGCAGTTTGCGGGTCGCGTCACCCCTCCACTTT
CDR3aa: CASSLRVASPLHF

j_gene: TRBJ2-1
d_gene: TRBD2
abundance: .
v_gene: TRBV7-9
CDR3nt: TGTGCCAGCAGTCATCCCGGGACTAGCGGGAGGTCCTACAATGAGCAGTTCTTC
CDR3aa: CASSHPGTSGRSYNEQFF